This T cell receptor beta chain stems from a study of regulatory T cells in long-lasting Graves disease. The V gene lost 0 bases and the J gene lost 7 bases, with 7 bases spanning the gap. The germline V gene has CDR1 SGHAT and CDR2 FQNNGV. The CDR3 loop spans 13 amino acids. There are many counts of this clonotype. TCR beta libraries were built with iRepertoire HTBI primers and Arm-PCR of CDR3 regions. TCRdb called the multiplex PCR reads again in MiXCR, with one record for every CDR3 protein. The sample consists of roughly 360,000 distinct CDR3 sequences, 23% of them appearing once. Time point indicated: persistent/refractory GD, antithyroid drugs over 5 years with positive TRAb. PBMCs provided the RNA from which the TCR library was made. A volume of around 8.7 milliliters of peripheral blood was collected in EDTA tubes.

This chain connects TRBV11-2 to TRBJ1-5, with unresolved D. The sequence came from a woman aged 40 to 50 with Graves disease. Sequencing used peripheral blood mononuclear cells (PBMCs), obtained when the disease was refractory, from a patient treated with antithyroid drugs. The CDR3 nucleotides read TGTGCCAGCAGCTTAGAAGAGAGGCAGCCCCAGCATTTT. Its translation is CASSLEERQPQHF. The full variable domain, with the rest looked up from reference TRBV11-2 and TRBJ1-5, is EAGVAQSPRYKIIEKRQSVAFWCNPISGHATLYWYQQILGQGPKLLIQFQNNGVVDDSQLPKDRFSAERLKGVDSTLKIQPAKLEDSAVYLCASSLEERQPQHFGDGTRLSIL.